This TCR beta chain was retrieved from a study of blood T cells in healthy people across ages. Study-level results: The CMV status of each donor remained undetermined, and this could have confounded shifts in expanded clonotypes. Strong correlation linked observed beta diversity and percent naive T cells.

Trimming at V came to 6 bases and at J to 8 bases, leaving 6 bases not matched to a gene. CDR1 and CDR2 (germline): SNHLY, FYNNEI. The CDR3 length is 14 residues. A minimum of 6.5 million PBMCs was isolated per sample. Primed by a sample-barcoded 5' primer and a J-beta primer mix, a second PCR proceeded for about 6 to 11 cycles. TCRdb re-analysed the 5' RACE reads in MiXCR, keeping a single row per CDR3 protein. The table has approximately 690,000 distinct CDR3 sequences, roughly 58% seen once. This clonotype appeared a single time. Its antigen is unknown. The J gene is TRBJ1-4, the V gene TRBV2, with 10 bases aligning to TRBD1. Sequencing was performed on blood. The receptor comes from a man between 60 and 75 years old in good health. CDR3: CASSGQGVREKLFF. CDR3 nucleotide sequence: TGTGCCAGCAGCGGACAGGGGGTCCGCGAAAAACTGTTTTTT.